Listed below are T cell receptor beta chains from one sample, sequenced in a study of blood T cells in healthy people across ages. TCRdb ran MiXCR on the 5' RACE reads and lists one entry per CDR3 protein. The table lists 1.5 million to 2 million distinct CDR3 sequences, about 50% of them singletons, with around 2.1% in the top ten. Sequencing was carried out using blood. Receptor source: a woman in her thirties or forties in good health. CDR3s include the opening cysteine and the closing phenylalanine or tryptophan. D genes are given only for firm matches. Not every row has a clone size; where given, it reads once, few, many or a size class.

d_call: -
clone_size: -
j_call: TRBJ2-5
v_call: TRBV3-1
cdr3_nt: TGTGCCAGCAGCCAAGGTAACTTAGAAGAGACCCAGTACTTC
cdr3_aa: CASSQGNLEETQYF

d_call: TRBD1
clone_size: few
j_call: TRBJ1-1
v_call: TRBV20-1
cdr3_nt: TGCAGTGCTCGGACAGGGGGCTTTGGGAACACTGAAGCTTTCTTT
cdr3_aa: CSARTGGFGNTEAFF

d_call: TRBD1
clone_size: -
j_call: TRBJ2-7
v_call: TRBV11-2
cdr3_nt: TGTGCCAGCAGCTTAGGACGGGACAGGGTTGACTACGAGCAGTACTTC
cdr3_aa: CASSLGRDRVDYEQYF

d_call: -
clone_size: -
j_call: TRBJ2-1
v_call: TRBV28
cdr3_nt: TGTGCCAGCAGTTTCCAGGGGTCGCCATACAATGAGCAGTTCTTC
cdr3_aa: CASSFQGSPYNEQFF

d_call: TRBD2
clone_size: -
j_call: TRBJ2-3
v_call: TRBV19
cdr3_nt: TGTGCCAGTAGCGACGGGGGGGCGGGGTCAGATACGCAGTATTTT
cdr3_aa: CASSDGGAGSDTQYF

d_call: TRBD2
clone_size: -
j_call: TRBJ2-4
v_call: TRBV2
cdr3_nt: TGTGCCAGCAGTGGGATTTTACCGGGACTAGAGGAGCAGTACTTC
cdr3_aa: CASSGILPGLEEQYF

d_call: TRBD1
clone_size: -
j_call: TRBJ1-2
v_call: TRBV6-2/TRBV6-3
cdr3_nt: TGTGCCAGCAGATCGGACAGGAGCTATGGCTACACCTTC
cdr3_aa: CASRSDRSYGYTF

d_call: -
clone_size: -
j_call: TRBJ1-2
v_call: TRBV12-3/TRBV12-4
cdr3_nt: TGTGCCAGCACCGCCGACATTGGGGGAATCCTCTATGGCTACACCTTC
cdr3_aa: CASTADIGGILYGYTF

d_call: TRBD1
clone_size: -
j_call: TRBJ1-2
v_call: TRBV12-3/TRBV12-4
cdr3_nt: TGTGCCAGCAGTTATGCGGGACAGGGGGCGCCTGGCTACACCTTC
cdr3_aa: CASSYAGQGAPGYTF

d_call: TRBD1
clone_size: -
j_call: TRBJ2-1
v_call: TRBV29-1
cdr3_nt: TGCAGCGTCGACCCGACAGGGGGTGAGCAGTTCTTC
cdr3_aa: CSVDPTGGEQFF

d_call: -
clone_size: once
j_call: TRBJ2-4
v_call: TRBV28
cdr3_nt: TGTGCCAGCAGTCACACCTCAAACTACGGGCAGTACTTC
cdr3_aa: CASSHTSNYGQYF

d_call: -
clone_size: -
j_call: TRBJ1-2
v_call: TRBV6-1
cdr3_nt: TGTGCCAGCAGAGAGATTCTACAGGGTAACTATGGCTACACCTTC
cdr3_aa: CASREILQGNYGYTF

d_call: TRBD1
clone_size: -
j_call: TRBJ1-1
v_call: TRBV20-1
cdr3_nt: TGCAGTGCTAGAGGGGGACAGCTGAACACTGAAGCTTTCTTT
cdr3_aa: CSARGGQLNTEAFF

d_call: -
clone_size: -
j_call: TRBJ2-7
v_call: TRBV27
cdr3_nt: TGTACCAGCAGGCGAAGGGCAGGGCTCCTCGAGCAGTACTTC
cdr3_aa: CTSRRRAGLLEQYF

d_call: -
clone_size: -
j_call: TRBJ2-7
v_call: TRBV20-1
cdr3_nt: TGCAGTGCTAGAGTGCCGCCCGAGCAGTACTTC
cdr3_aa: CSARVPPEQYF

d_call: TRBD2
clone_size: -
j_call: TRBJ2-7
v_call: TRBV7-2
cdr3_nt: TGTGCCAGCAGCAAGAGGACTAGCGGAACCTACGAGCAGTACTTC
cdr3_aa: CASSKRTSGTYEQYF

d_call: TRBD1
clone_size: -
j_call: TRBJ1-1
v_call: TRBV2
cdr3_nt: TGTGCCAGCAGTGTGAACAGGGGGTGGACTGAAGCTTTCTTT
cdr3_aa: CASSVNRGWTEAFF

d_call: -
clone_size: once
j_call: TRBJ1-2
v_call: TRBV7-2
cdr3_nt: TGTGCCAGCAGCTTGCTCTCGACCGGGACCGCTTTTTACTATGGCTACACCTTC
cdr3_aa: CASSLLSTGTAFYYGYTF

d_call: -
clone_size: few
j_call: TRBJ2-7
v_call: TRBV7-6
cdr3_nt: TGTGCCAGCAGCTTAGAATTGGGGGACGAGCAGTACTTC
cdr3_aa: CASSLELGDEQYF

d_call: TRBD2
clone_size: -
j_call: TRBJ2-5
v_call: TRBV4-2
cdr3_nt: TGTGCCAGCAGCCAACTCGGGACTAGCGGGGGCCAAGAGACCCAGTACTTC
cdr3_aa: CASSQLGTSGGQETQYF

d_call: -
clone_size: -
j_call: TRBJ2-7
v_call: TRBV21-1
cdr3_nt: TGTGCCAGCCCTCCGGGGTCAGGGTACGAGCAGTACTTC
cdr3_aa: CASPPGSGYEQYF

d_call: -
clone_size: -
j_call: TRBJ1-2
v_call: TRBV28
cdr3_nt: TGTGCCAGCAGTCCACAGGAAACTAACTATGGCTACACCTTC
cdr3_aa: CASSPQETNYGYTF

d_call: -
clone_size: -
j_call: TRBJ2-7
v_call: TRBV4-3
cdr3_nt: TGCGCCAGCAGCCAAGGAGTTCAGTCCGTCGTCGACGAGCAGTACTTC
cdr3_aa: CASSQGVQSVVDEQYF

d_call: -
clone_size: few
j_call: TRBJ2-1
v_call: TRBV7-2
cdr3_nt: TGTGCCAGCAGCTTATCCTGGGGGGATGAGCAGTTCTTC
cdr3_aa: CASSLSWGDEQFF

d_call: TRBD2
clone_size: -
j_call: TRBJ2-5
v_call: TRBV5-1
cdr3_nt: TGTGCCAGCAGCTTGCCTAGCGGGGGGACCCAGTACTTC
cdr3_aa: CASSLPSGGTQYF

d_call: TRBD1
clone_size: -
j_call: TRBJ1-2
v_call: TRBV14
cdr3_nt: TGTGCCAGCAGCCAAGAAGGGGGCGTAGGCGGCTACACCTTC
cdr3_aa: CASSQEGGVGGYTF

d_call: -
clone_size: -
j_call: TRBJ2-3
v_call: TRBV7-2
cdr3_nt: TGTGCCAGCAGCTTAGGTTATGTTCCCACAGATACGCAGTATTTT
cdr3_aa: CASSLGYVPTDTQYF

d_call: -
clone_size: -
j_call: TRBJ2-5
v_call: TRBV28
cdr3_nt: TGTGCCAGCAGTTCCAGGGTAAGGGAGCAGTACTTC
cdr3_aa: CASSSRVREQYF

d_call: -
clone_size: many
j_call: TRBJ2-7
v_call: TRBV4-3
cdr3_nt: TGCGCCAGCAGCCAAGGGAGGGACAGACAGTACTTC
cdr3_aa: CASSQGRDRQYF

d_call: -
clone_size: few
j_call: TRBJ2-7
v_call: TRBV6-5
cdr3_nt: TGTGCCAGCAGTTTATTCGTGGGGGGCTCCGAGCAGTACTTC
cdr3_aa: CASSLFVGGSEQYF

d_call: -
clone_size: -
j_call: TRBJ1-1
v_call: TRBV7-8
cdr3_nt: TGTGCCAGCAGCTTAAGTCCAGGAATGAACACTGAAGCTTTCTTT
cdr3_aa: CASSLSPGMNTEAFF

d_call: -
clone_size: once
j_call: TRBJ2-5
v_call: TRBV14
cdr3_nt: TGTGCCAGCAGCCAACGAGACTGGGGCGCGGAGACCCAGTACTTC
cdr3_aa: CASSQRDWGAETQYF

d_call: -
clone_size: few
j_call: TRBJ2-2
v_call: TRBV15
cdr3_nt: TGTGCCACCAGCAGTAGGGCGTTCGGGGAGCTGTTTTTT
cdr3_aa: CATSSRAFGELFF

d_call: TRBD2
clone_size: -
j_call: TRBJ2-1
v_call: TRBV7-2
cdr3_nt: TGTGCCAGCCGGCCCGGGACTACACCATACAAGGAGCAGTTCTTC
cdr3_aa: CASRPGTTPYKEQFF

d_call: TRBD1
clone_size: -
j_call: TRBJ1-5
v_call: TRBV30
cdr3_nt: TGTGCCTGGAGTGTACAACAGGGGGCGAATCAGCCCCAGCATTTT
cdr3_aa: CAWSVQQGANQPQHF